The TCR beta chain described here comes from a study of T cell repertoires in cytomegalovirus infection. Study-wide results and limits: Dominating the ex vivo response were TCR beta clonotypes that were CMV-specific and HLA-C-restricted.

The table lists this clonotype with a few counts. The target antigen is unknown. V lost 4 bases to trimming and J lost 4 bases, with 10 bases between them. Germline loops: CDR1 SQVTM, CDR2 ANQGSEA. This CDR3 contains 12 residues. A single record per CDR3 protein comes from TCRdb applying MiXCR to the reads. The sample has 200,000 to 250,000 distinct CDR3 sequences, around 12% seen once. This receptor was taken from a human donor in good health (CMV status not recorded). Some clones in this sample may be carry-over from other donors' samples. The sequenced material came from PBMCs. The rearrangement uses TRBV29-1 and TRBJ1-2; tentatively, D is TRBD1 (5 bases). CDR3 DNA: TGCAGCGTTGGTCAGGGACCCTATGGCTACACCTTC. Translating it yields CSVGQGPYGYTF.